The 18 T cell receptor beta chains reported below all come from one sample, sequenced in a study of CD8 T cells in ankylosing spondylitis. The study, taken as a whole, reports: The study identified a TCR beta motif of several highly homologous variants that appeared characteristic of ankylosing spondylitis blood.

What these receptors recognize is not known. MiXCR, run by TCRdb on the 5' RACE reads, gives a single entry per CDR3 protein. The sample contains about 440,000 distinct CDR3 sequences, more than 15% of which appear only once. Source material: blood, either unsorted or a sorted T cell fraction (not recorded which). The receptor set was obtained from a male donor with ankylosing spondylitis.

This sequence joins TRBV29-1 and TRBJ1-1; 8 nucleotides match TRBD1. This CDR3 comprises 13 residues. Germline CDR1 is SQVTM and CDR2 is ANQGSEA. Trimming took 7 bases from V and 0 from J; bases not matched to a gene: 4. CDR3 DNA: TGCAGCGGGCGACAGGGGCTGAACACTGAAGCTTTCTTT. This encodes CSGRQGLNTEAFF.

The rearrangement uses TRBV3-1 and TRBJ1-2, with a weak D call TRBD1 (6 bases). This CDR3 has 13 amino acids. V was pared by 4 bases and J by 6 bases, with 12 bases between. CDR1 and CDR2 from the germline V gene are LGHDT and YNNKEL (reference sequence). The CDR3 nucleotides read TGTGCCAGCAGCCCATCGGACAGCCATGGCTACACCTTC. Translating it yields CASSPSDSHGYTF. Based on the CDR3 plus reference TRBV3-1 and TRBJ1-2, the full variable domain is DTAVSQTPKYLVTQMGNDKSIKCEQNLGHDTMYWYKQDSKKFLKIMFSYNNKELIINETVPNRFSPKSPDKAHLNLHINSLELGDSAVYFCASSPSDSHGYTFGSGTRLTVV.

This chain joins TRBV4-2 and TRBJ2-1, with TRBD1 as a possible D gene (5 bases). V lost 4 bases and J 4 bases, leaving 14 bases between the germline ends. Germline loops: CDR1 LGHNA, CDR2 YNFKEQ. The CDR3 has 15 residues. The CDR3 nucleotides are TGTGCCAGCAGCCCCCTAATAGGGGCTTACAATGAGCAGTTCTTC. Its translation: CASSPLIGAYNEQFF.

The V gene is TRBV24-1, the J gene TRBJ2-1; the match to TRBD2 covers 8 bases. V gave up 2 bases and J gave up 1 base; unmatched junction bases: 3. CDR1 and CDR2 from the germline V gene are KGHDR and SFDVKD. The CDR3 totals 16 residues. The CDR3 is CATSDWSGGSYNEQFF. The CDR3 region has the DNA TGTGCCACCAGTGATTGGTCGGGGGGGTCCTACAATGAGCAGTTCTTC.

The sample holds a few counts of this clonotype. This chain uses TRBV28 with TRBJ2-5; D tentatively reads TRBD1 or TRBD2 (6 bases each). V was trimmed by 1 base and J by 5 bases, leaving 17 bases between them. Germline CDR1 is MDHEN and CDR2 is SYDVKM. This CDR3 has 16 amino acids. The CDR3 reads CASSLYLGGAGETQYF. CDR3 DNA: TGTGCCAGCAGTTTATACCTGGGGGGCGCAGGGGAGACCCAGTACTTC.

The CDR3 spells CSAQGQGDYEQYF. CDR3 DNA sequence: TGCAGTGCCCAGGGACAGGGGGACTACGAGCAGTACTTC. The V gene is TRBV20-1, the J gene TRBJ2-7; 11 bases align to TRBD1. Germline V CDR1 and CDR2: DFQATT, SNEGSKA (reference sequence). Trimming cost V 6 bases and J 3 bases; bases outside gene matches: 4. This CDR3 is 13 amino acids long.

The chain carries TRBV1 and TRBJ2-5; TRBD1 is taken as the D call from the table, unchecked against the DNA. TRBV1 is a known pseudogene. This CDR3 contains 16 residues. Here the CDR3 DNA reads TGCACCAGCAGATTTGTGTCGGGGGCTTACCAAGAGACCCAGTACTTC. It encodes CTSRFVSGAYQETQYF.

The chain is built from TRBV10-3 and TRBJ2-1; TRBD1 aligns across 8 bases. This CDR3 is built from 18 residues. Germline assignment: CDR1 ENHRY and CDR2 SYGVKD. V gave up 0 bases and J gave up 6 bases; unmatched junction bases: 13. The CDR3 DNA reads TGTGCCATCAGTGAGTCCCCGGACAGGGAATACTTAGGCAATGAGCAGTTCTTC. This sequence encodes CAISESPDREYLGNEQFF.

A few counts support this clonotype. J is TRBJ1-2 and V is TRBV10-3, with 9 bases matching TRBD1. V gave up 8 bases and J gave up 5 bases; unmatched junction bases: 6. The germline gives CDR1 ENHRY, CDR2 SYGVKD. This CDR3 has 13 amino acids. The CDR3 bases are TGTGCCATCCCGGCGGACAGGGGTTATGGCTACACCTTC. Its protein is CAIPADRGYGYTF.

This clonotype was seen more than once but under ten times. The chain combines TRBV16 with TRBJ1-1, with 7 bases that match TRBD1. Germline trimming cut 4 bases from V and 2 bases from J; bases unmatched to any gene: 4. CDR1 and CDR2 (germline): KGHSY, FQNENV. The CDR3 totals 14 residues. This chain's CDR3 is CASSPTGFNTEAFF. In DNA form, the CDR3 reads TGTGCCAGCAGCCCGACAGGGTTCAACACTGAAGCTTTCTTT. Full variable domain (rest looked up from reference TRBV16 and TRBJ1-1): GEEVAQTPKHLVRGEGQKAKLYCAPIKGHSYVFWYQQVLKNEFKFLISFQNENVFDETGMPKERFSAKCLPNSPCSLEIQATKLEDSAVYFCASSPTGFNTEAFFGQGTRLTVV.

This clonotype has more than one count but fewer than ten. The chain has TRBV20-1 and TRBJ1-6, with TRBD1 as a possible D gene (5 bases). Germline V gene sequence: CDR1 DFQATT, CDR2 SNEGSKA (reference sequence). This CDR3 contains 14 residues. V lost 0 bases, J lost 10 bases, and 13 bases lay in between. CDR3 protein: CSAREQGLGSPLHF. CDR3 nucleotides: TGCAGTGCTAGAGAGCAGGGACTTGGATCACCCCTCCACTTT.

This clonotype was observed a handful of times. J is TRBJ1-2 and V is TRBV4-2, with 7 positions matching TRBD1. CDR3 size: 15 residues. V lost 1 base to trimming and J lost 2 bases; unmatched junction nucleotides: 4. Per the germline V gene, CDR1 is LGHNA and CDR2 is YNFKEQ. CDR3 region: CASSQGDSENYGYTF. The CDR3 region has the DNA TGTGCCAGCAGCCAAGGGGACAGCGAAAACTATGGCTACACCTTC.

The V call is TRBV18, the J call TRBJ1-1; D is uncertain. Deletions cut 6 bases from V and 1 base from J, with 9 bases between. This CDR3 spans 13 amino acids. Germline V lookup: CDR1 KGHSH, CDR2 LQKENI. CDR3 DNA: TGTGCCAGCTCCCCAGTATCGAACACTGAAGCTTTCTTT. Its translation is CASSPVSNTEAFF.

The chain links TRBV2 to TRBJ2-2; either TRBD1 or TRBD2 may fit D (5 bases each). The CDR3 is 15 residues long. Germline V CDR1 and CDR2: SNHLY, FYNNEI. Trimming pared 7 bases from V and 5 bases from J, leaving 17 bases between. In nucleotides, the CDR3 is TGTGCCAGCACCCAAAGTGAGCGGACAACCGGGGAGCTGTTTTTT. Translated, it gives CASTQSERTTGELFF.

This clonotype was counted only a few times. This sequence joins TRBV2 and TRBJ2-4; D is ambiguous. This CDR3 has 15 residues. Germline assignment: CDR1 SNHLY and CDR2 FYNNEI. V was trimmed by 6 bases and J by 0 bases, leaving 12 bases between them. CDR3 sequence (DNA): TGTGCCAGCAGGCCCATCTTTATAGCCAAAAACATTCAGTACTTC. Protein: CASRPIFIAKNIQYF.

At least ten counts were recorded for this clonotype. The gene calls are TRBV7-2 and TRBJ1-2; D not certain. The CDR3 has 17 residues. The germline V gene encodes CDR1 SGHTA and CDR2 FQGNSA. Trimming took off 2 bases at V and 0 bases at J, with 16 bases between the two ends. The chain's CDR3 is CASSLQSPRGTNYGYTF. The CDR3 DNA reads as TGTGCCAGCAGCTTACAGTCCCCCAGAGGGACTAACTATGGCTACACCTTC.

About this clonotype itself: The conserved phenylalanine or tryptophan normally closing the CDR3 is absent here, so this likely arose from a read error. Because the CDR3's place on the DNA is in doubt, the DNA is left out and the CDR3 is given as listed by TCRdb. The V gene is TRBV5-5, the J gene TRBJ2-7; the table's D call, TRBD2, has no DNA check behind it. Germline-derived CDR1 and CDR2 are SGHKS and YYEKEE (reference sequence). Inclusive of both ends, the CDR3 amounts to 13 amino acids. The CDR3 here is CASSSLSGGVLLL.

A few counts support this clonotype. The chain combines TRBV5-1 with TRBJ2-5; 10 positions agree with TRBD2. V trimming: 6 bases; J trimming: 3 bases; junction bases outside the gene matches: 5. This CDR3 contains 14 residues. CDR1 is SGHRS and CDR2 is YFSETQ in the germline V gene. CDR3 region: CASTKRGGEETQYF. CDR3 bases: TGCGCCAGCACGAAGCGGGGGGGAGAAGAGACCCAGTACTTC.